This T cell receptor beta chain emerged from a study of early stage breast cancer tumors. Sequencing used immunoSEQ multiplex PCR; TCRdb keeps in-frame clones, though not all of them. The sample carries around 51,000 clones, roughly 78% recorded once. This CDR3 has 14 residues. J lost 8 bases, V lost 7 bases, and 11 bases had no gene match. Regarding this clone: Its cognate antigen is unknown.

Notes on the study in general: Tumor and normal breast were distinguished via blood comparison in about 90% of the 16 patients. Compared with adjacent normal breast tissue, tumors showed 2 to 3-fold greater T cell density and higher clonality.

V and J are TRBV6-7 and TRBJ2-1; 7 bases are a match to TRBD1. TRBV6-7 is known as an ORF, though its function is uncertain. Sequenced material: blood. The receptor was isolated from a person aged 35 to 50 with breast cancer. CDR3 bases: TGTGCCAGCATAACGGCCACAGGGGCATATGAGCAGTTCTTC. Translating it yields CASITATGAYEQFF.